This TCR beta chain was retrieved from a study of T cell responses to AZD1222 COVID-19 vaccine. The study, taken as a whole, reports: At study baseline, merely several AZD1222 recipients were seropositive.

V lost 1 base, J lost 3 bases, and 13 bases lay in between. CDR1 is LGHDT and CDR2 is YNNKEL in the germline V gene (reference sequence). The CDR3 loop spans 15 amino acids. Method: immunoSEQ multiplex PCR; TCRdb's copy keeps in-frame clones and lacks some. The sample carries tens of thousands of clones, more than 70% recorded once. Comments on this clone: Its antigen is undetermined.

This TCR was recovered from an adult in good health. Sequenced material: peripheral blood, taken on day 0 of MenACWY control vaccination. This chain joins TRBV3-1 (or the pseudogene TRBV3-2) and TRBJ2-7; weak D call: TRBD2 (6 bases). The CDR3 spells CASSQAGGKSYEQYF. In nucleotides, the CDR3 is TGTGCCAGCAGCCAAGCGGGCGGGAAGAGCTACGAGCAGTACTTC.